The rows below give T cell receptor beta chains drawn from one sample of a study of blood T cell repertoires in COVID-19. Assay: immunoSEQ multiplex PCR; the TCRdb copy retains only in-frame clones and omits some. In the table there are over 60,000 clones, roughly nine tenths of which are singletons. The sequenced material came from peripheral blood. The receptors come from an elderly man with acute or convalescent COVID-19. Each CDR3 is given with its conserved first and last residue. A D gene is named only where the DNA matches it firmly. A row's size may be missing; if present it is once, few, many or a size class.

V gene	clone size	J gene	D gene	CDR3 DNA	CDR3 protein
TRBV29-1	-	TRBJ2-2	TRBD2	TGCAGCGTTCCCCTAGCGGGAGGATACGGGGAGCTGTTTTTT	CSVPLAGGYGELFF
TRBV19	-	TRBJ1-2	-	TGTGCCGGCTCGGACAGAGACTATGGCTACACCTTC	CAGSDRDYGYTF
TRBV7-9	-	TRBJ2-5	TRBD1	TGTGCCAGCAGCAAATGGACAGGGGAAGGGGAGACCCAGTACTTC	CASSKWTGEGETQYF
TRBV3-1/TRBV3-2	once	TRBJ1-5	-	TGTGCCAGCAGCCAAGATGGGGCAGGGGCGGGTCAGCCCCAGCATTTT	CASSQDGAGAGQPQHF
TRBV18	-	TRBJ2-3	-	TGTGCCAGCTCACCACCGTCCGCGGGTACGCAGTATTTT	CASSPPSAGTQYF
TRBV9	-	TRBJ2-7	TRBD2	TGTGCCAGCAGCCGAATCACTAGCGGGAGCATCCACGAGCAGTACTTC	CASSRITSGSIHEQYF
TRBV19	-	TRBJ1-1	-	TGTGCCAGTAGGTTGACATTTATGAACACTGAAGCTTTCTTT	CASRLTFMNTEAFF
TRBV6-6	-	TRBJ1-1	TRBD1	TGTGCCAGCAGAGATGGACAGGTTGATGAAGCTTTCTTT	CASRDGQVDEAFF
TRBV3-1/TRBV3-2	-	TRBJ2-5	-	TGTGCCAGCAGTCCCCCTCCCCGACAGGCTAGGCAAGAGACCCAGTACTTC	CASSPPPRQARQETQYF
TRBV9	-	TRBJ1-2	-	TGTGCCAGCACCCTACCAGGGTACGGCTATGGCTACACCTTC	CASTLPGYGYGYTF
TRBV20-1	-	TRBJ2-7	TRBD1	TGCAGTGCTTCAGGGGGTCGAGAGCAGTACTTC	CSASGGREQYF
TRBV19	-	TRBJ1-1	-	TGTGCCAGTAGTGAGACAGCAGAGTGGACTGAAGCTTTCTTT	CASSETAEWTEAFF
TRBV10-2	-	TRBJ2-1	-	TGCGCCAGCAGTGAGATTCTGGGAGGGCAGTTCTTC	CASSEILGGQFF
TRBV12-3/TRBV12-4	-	TRBJ2-5	-	TGTGCCAGCAGTTTACAGGAGACCCAGTACTTC	CASSLQETQYF
TRBV9	-	TRBJ1-3	TRBD1	TGTGCCAGCAGCGCCGGACAGGGTACGTCTGGAAACACCATATATTTT	CASSAGQGTSGNTIYF
TRBV5-1	-	TRBJ1-2	-	TGCGCCAGCAGCTTGACATCCGGACAGCACTATGGCTACACCTTC	CASSLTSGQHYGYTF
TRBV7-9	few	TRBJ2-7	-	TGTGCCAGCAGCTTTACGGGCAGGGTCCACGAGCAGTACTTC	CASSFTGRVHEQYF
TRBV4-1	-	TRBJ1-3	-	TGCGCCAGCAGCCAAGAAAGCGCCTTGGTCTCTGGAAACACCATATATTTT	CASSQESALVSGNTIYF
TRBV5-6	-	TRBJ1-4	TRBD1	TGTGCCAGCATCAGACAGGGGCTTAATGAAAAACTGTTTTTT	CASIRQGLNEKLFF
TRBV30	-	TRBJ2-3	-	TGTGCCTGGAGTGCGTATCAGGGGCAGGGGGATACGCAGTATTTT	CAWSAYQGQGDTQYF
TRBV21-1	-	TRBJ1-2	-	TGTGCCAGCAGCAAAACCCCTAGTGTTCGGAGGGGGAGGGCTGGCTACACCTTC	CASSKTPSVRRGRAGYTF
TRBV9	-	TRBJ2-3	-	TGTGCCAGCAGCGTAGCTATAGCGGATACGCAGTATTTT	CASSVAIADTQYF
TRBV7-9	-	TRBJ1-2	TRBD1	TGTGCCAGCCCGGTCCAGGGGGACTATGGCTACACCTTC	CASPVQGDYGYTF
TRBV15	-	TRBJ1-2	-	TGTGCCACCAGCAGTAGGACAACGAACTATGGCTACACCTTC	CATSSRTTNYGYTF
TRBV7-9	-	TRBJ1-1	-	TGTGCCAGCAGCCTGACAGGAAACACTGAAGCTTTCTTT	CASSLTGNTEAFF
TRBV5-1	few	TRBJ2-1	-	TGCGCCAGCAGCTTGGCCGGGAGAGGGTCCTACAATGAGCAGTTCTTC	CASSLAGRGSYNEQFF
TRBV19	-	TRBJ2-1	-	TGTGCCAGTAGTACCGGACTCCCAAGCAATGAGCAGTTCTTC	CASSTGLPSNEQFF
TRBV7-2	-	TRBJ1-4	-	TGTGCCAGCAGCCCTGACACTTCAACTAATGAAAAACTGTTTTTT	CASSPDTSTNEKLFF
TRBV5-5	-	TRBJ1-5	-	TGTGCCAGCAGCAGCTTCGGAGATCAGCCCCAGCATTTT	CASSSFGDQPQHF